This passage covers 17 T cell receptor beta chains from one sample sequenced in a study of PD-L1 blockade in urothelial cancer. Profiling relied on immunoSEQ multiplex PCR, and the TCRdb table lists in-frame clones only, not all of them. Here the sample spans more than 60,000 clones, 85% to 90% being singletons. As to time point: peripheral blood 6 weeks after treatment start. The sequencing here drew on PBMCs, taken around atezolizumab (anti-PD-L1) treatment. Every receptor here comes from a man aged 60 to 75 with urothelial cancer.

The rearrangement uses TRBV6-5 and TRBJ2-2, with 10 positions matching TRBD1. With V trimmed by 4 bases and J by 4 bases, 3 bases remained unmatched. The CDR3 runs 15 residues. Germline CDR1 and CDR2: MNHEY and SVGAGI. In DNA, the CDR3 is TGTGCCAGCAGTTCGACAGGGGGCGCCACCGGGGAGCTGTTTTTT. Its translation: CASSSTGGATGELFF.

This chain links TRBV9 with TRBJ2-5, with TRBD2 matching 10 bases. The V and J ends lost 5 bases and 2 bases, in that order; junction bases with no gene match: 3. The germline V gene encodes CDR1 SGDLS and CDR2 YYNGEE. The CDR3 totals 14 residues. The CDR3 DNA follows: TGTGCCAGCAGACTAGCGGGAAGGCAAGAGACCCAGTACTTC. Amino acids: CASRLAGRQETQYF.

The chain recombines TRBV29-1 with TRBJ2-7, with 10 bases that match TRBD1. Germline V CDR1 and CDR2: SQVTM, ANQGSEA. The trim removed 2 bases at V and 5 bases at J, leaving 9 bases unmatched. The CDR3 runs 15 residues. The CDR3 sequence is CSVERRGQGLHEQYF. CDR3 DNA: TGCAGCGTTGAACGGCGGGGACAGGGGCTACACGAGCAGTACTTC.

The V gene is TRBV6-1, the J gene TRBJ1-1, with a weak D call TRBD1 (6 bases). The CDR3 length is 13 residues. Trimming removed 8 bases at V and 4 bases at J, with 14 bases between. Looked up from germline, CDR1 is MNHNS and CDR2 is SASEGT. This CDR3 reads CASSLTGPTEAFF. CDR3 bases: TGTGCCAGCTCCCTGACAGGCCCCACTGAAGCTTTCTTT.

The chain combines TRBV6-4 with TRBJ2-2, with D perhaps TRBD2 (6 bases). Germline CDR1 MRHNA, CDR2 SNTAGT. V lost 8 bases, J lost 2 bases, and 12 bases lay in between. The CDR3 has 14 amino acids. In DNA form, the CDR3 reads TGTGCCAGCGCTGGGGAGGTCAACACCGGGGAGCTGTTTTTT. It encodes CASAGEVNTGELFF.

V gene TRBV6-5 combines with J gene TRBJ2-7; a weak D match, TRBD2 (6 bases). Trimming shortened V by 2 bases and J by 2 bases, and 10 bases separated the two germline ends. CDR1 is MNHEY, CDR2 SVGAGI, per germline. The CDR3 length is 14 residues. CDR3 residues: CASSYHGLTYEQYF. The CDR3 DNA reads as TGTGCCAGCAGTTACCATGGACTAACCTACGAGCAGTACTTC.

The rearrangement joins TRBV10-3 to TRBJ1-1; tentatively, D is TRBD1 (5 bases). Trimming stripped 2 bases from V and 3 bases from J, with 13 bases between. CDR1 is ENHRY and CDR2 is SYGVKD in the germline V gene. This CDR3 region has 15 residues. The CDR3 here is CAISEPQGGDTEAFF. CDR3 sequence (DNA): TGTGCCATCAGTGAGCCCCAGGGAGGGGACACTGAAGCTTTCTTT.

The chain recombines TRBV4-3 with TRBJ1-2; weak D call: TRBD1 (6 bases). Between the trimmed V and J ends, which lost 6 bases and 3 bases, there was a span of 11 bases. Germline assignment: CDR1 LGHNA and CDR2 YSLEER. The CDR3 runs to 13 residues. The chain's CDR3 is CASSGQIHYGYTF. The CDR3, as DNA: TGCGCCAGCAGTGGACAGATCCACTATGGCTACACCTTC.

The V and J genes are TRBV30 and TRBJ1-2, with D possibly TRBD1 on 5 matching bases. The CDR3 has 14 amino acids. Trimming stripped 0 bases from V and 4 bases from J, with 12 bases between. The germline V gene has CDR1 GTSNPN and CDR2 SVGIG (reference sequence). The CDR3 loop reads CAWSVTGGSYGYTF. The CDR3 region has the DNA TGTGCCTGGAGTGTTACAGGTGGTAGCTATGGCTACACCTTC.

CDR3 amino acids: CASRRGREFEQFF. CDR3 DNA sequence: TGTGCCAGCAGGCGAGGCCGGGAATTTGAGCAGTTCTTC. J is TRBJ2-1 and V is TRBV5-4; D might be TRBD2 (5 bases). Trimming cost V 5 bases and J 9 bases, with 15 bases left between them. This CDR3 has 13 residues. The germline gives CDR1 SGHNT, CDR2 YYREEE (reference sequence).

This clone was seen a few times. The gene calls are TRBV6-1 and TRBJ1-6; TRBD1 aligns across 7 bases. V trimming: 5 bases; J trimming: 7 bases; junction bases outside the gene matches: 5. The CDR3 spans 14 residues. Germline V gives CDR1 MNHNS, CDR2 SASEGT. CDR3 region: CASSSDRANSPLHF. Here the CDR3 DNA reads TGTGCCAGCAGTTCTGACAGGGCCAATTCACCCCTCCACTTT.

The V call is TRBV15, the J call TRBJ1-1, with D uncertain. The CDR3 length is 13 residues. V lost 1 base and J 8 bases, leaving 11 bases between the germline ends. Germline V gene lookup returns CDR1 LNHNV and CDR2 YYDKDF (reference sequence). The CDR3 loop reads CATSRAGWQEAFF. Written as DNA, the CDR3 is TGTGCCACCAGCAGAGCGGGTTGGCAAGAAGCTTTCTTT.

The chain has TRBV12-5 and TRBJ2-6; D may be TRBD2 (6 bases). Trimming shortened V by 5 bases and J by 2 bases, and 25 bases separated the two germline ends. The germline V gene encodes CDR1 LGHNT and CDR2 FRNRAP. CDR3 length: 20 amino acids. CDR3 bases: TGTGCTAGTGGTACCACCTTCTCGGCAGGGAGGACGGCTGGGGCCAACGTCCTGACTTTC. As protein: CASGTTFSAGRTAGANVLTF.

J is TRBJ2-7 and V is TRBV11-2, with D perhaps matching TRBD2 (5 bases). Germline values: CDR1 SGHAT, CDR2 FQNNGV. V dropped 4 bases and J dropped 0 bases, with 13 bases sitting between them. CDR3 size: 15 residues. DNA for the CDR3: TGTGCCAGCAGCTCAGCTACGGACTTCTCCTACGAGCAGTACTTC. Translated, it gives CASSSATDFSYEQYF.

Here the CDR3 DNA reads TGTGCCAGCAATTCAGGGAGCAATCAGCCCCAGCATTTT. It encodes CASNSGSNQPQHF. This sequence joins TRBV2 and TRBJ1-5, with TRBD1 as a possible D gene (5 bases). Per germline, CDR1 SNHLY and CDR2 FYNNEI. V was shortened by 7 bases and J by 1 base, with 8 bases between the two germline ends. There are 13 residues in the CDR3.

This clone was seen a single time. The chain carries TRBV28 and TRBJ1-1, with D unclear. CDR1 and CDR2 (germline): MDHEN, SYDVKM. This CDR3 is built from 15 residues. V was pared by 5 bases and J by 5 bases, with 18 bases between. Here the CDR3 reads CASSPHPGGGTEAFF. The CDR3 DNA reads TGTGCCAGCAGTCCCCACCCCGGAGGAGGGACTGAAGCTTTCTTT.

The CDR3 loop reads CASSGRTGGRDTQYF. CDR3 nucleotide sequence: TGTGCCAGTAGTGGCAGGACAGGGGGCAGAGATACGCAGTATTTT. The chain employs TRBV19 and TRBJ2-3, with 11 bases that match TRBD1. The CDR3 runs 15 residues. V dropped 5 bases and J dropped 5; count of bases not matched to a gene: 6. Germline loops: CDR1 LNHDA, CDR2 SQIVND (reference sequence).